The clone carrying this TCR beta chain showed up just a few times. Its antigen is still unknown. CDR1 SGDLS and CDR2 YYNGEE come from the germline V gene. V was pared by 3 bases and J by 1 base, with 5 bases of the junction left unmatched. There are 15 residues in the CDR3. This entry comes from a study of T cell repertoires in cytomegalovirus infection. Overall study: TCR beta signatures that were public indicated CMV infection and matching HLA type.

TCRdb processed the reads anew with MiXCR; each CDR3 protein has one entry. The table lists around 740,000 distinct CDR3 sequences, less than 40% of them singletons. Study results and limitations: CMV-specific TCR beta clonotypes restricted by HLA-C were the ones dominating the ex vivo response.

This rearrangement joins TRBV9 to TRBJ2-5, with 8 bases fitting TRBD2. This sequence originates from a human donor in good health (CMV status not recorded). Some clones in this sample may be carry-over from other donors' samples. Sequencing was performed on PBMCs. CDR3 protein: CASSEGGGLQETQYF. CDR3 coding DNA: TGTGCCAGCAGCGAGGGCGGGGGGCTCCAAGAGACCCAGTACTTC.